The present T cell receptor (beta chain) was sequenced within a study of CD8 T cells in Susac syndrome. CDR1 is SEHNR, CDR2 FQNEAQ, per germline (reference sequence). The length of the CDR3 is 16 residues. V lost 5 bases to trimming and J lost 0 bases, with 11 bases between them. The RNA input was about 0.45 to 1 ug, and it was reverse transcribed with random hexamers. TCRdb re-called the immunoSEQ multiplex PCR reads through MiXCR, storing one row per CDR3 protein. The profile shows almost 450,000 distinct CDR3 sequences, around 85% of them singletons. Sequenced sample: CD8+ T cells from PBMCs. This TCR derives from a human donor with multiple sclerosis. This chain uses TRBV7-9 with TRBJ2-6, with D possibly TRBD2 on 5 matching bases. CDR3 sequence reads: CASSIRDYSGANVLTF. Written as DNA, the CDR3 is TGTGCCAGCAGCATACGGGATTACTCTGGGGCCAACGTCCTGACTTTC.